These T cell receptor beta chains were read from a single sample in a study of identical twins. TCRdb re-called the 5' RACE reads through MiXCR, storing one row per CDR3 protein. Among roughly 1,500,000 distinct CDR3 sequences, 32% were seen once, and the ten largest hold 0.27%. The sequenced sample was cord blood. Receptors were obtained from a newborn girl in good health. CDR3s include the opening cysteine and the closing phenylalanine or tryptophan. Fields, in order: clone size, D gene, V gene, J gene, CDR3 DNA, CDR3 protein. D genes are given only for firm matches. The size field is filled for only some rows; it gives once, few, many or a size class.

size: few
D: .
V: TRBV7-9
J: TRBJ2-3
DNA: TGTGCCAGCAGCTTGCCCCAGGATCGGACAGATACGCAGTATTTT
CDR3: CASSLPQDRTDTQYF

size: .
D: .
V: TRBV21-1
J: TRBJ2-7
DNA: TGTGCCAGCAGCAAGGGACAGAACTCCTACGAGCAGTACTTC
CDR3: CASSKGQNSYEQYF

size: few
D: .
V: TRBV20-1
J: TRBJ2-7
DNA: TGCAGTGCTAGACGGACTGGGACCTACGAGCAGTACTTC
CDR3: CSARRTGTYEQYF

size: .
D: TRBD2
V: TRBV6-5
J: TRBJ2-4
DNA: TGTGCCAGCAGTTACTTAGTGGGAGGGCCGGGTGCCAAAAACATTCAGTACTTC
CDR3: CASSYLVGGPGAKNIQYF

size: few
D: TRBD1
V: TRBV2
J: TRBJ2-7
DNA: TGTGCCAGCAGTGGGAGCCGGGACAGTCAATTCAACGAGCAGTACTTC
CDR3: CASSGSRDSQFNEQYF

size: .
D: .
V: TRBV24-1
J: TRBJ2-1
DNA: TGTGCCACCAGCGGGAGCTCCTACAATGGGCAGTTCTTC
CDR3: CATSGSSYNGQFF

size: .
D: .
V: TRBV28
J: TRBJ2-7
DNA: TGTGCCAGCAGTTTCTCGTCCGTGAGCTCCTACGAGCAGTACTTC
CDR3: CASSFSSVSSYEQYF

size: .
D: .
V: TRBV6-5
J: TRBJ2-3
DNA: TGTGCCAGCAGTTACCTCCCGACATTCAGCACAGATACGCAGTATTTT
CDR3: CASSYLPTFSTDTQYF

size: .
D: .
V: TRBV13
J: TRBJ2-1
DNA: TGTGCCAGCAGCTTAGGAGCGGGTGACAATGAGCAGTTCTTC
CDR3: CASSLGAGDNEQFF

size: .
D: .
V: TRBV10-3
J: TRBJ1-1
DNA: TGTGCCATCAGTGTCTCAGGGGTGAGGAACACTGAAGCTTTCTTT
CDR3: CAISVSGVRNTEAFF

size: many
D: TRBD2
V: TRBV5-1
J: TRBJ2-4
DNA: TGCGCCAGCAGCCGAGCGGGGGACATTCAGTACTTC
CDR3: CASSRAGDIQYF

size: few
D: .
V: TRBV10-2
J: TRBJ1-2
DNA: TGCGCCAGCAGTGAGGAGGGTAGGGGCTATGGCTACACCTTC
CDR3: CASSEEGRGYGYTF

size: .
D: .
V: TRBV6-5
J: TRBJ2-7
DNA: TGTGCCAGCAGTCGGCGGGGAAATAAGTACGAGCAGTACTTC
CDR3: CASSRRGNKYEQYF

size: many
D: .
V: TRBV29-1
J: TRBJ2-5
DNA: TGCAGCGGGGTAAAAGAGACCCAGTACTTC
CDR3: CSGVKETQYF

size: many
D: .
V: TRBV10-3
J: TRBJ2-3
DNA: TGTGCCCCCCGAAGGAGCGCAGATACGCAGTATTTT
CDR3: CAPRRSADTQYF

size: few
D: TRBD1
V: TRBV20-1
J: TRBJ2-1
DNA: TGCAGTGCTAGTGGGGACAGGGTCGTCCGCTCCTACAATGAGCAGTTCTTC
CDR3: CSASGDRVVRSYNEQFF

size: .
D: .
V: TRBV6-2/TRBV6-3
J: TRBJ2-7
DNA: TGTGCCAGCAGCTCGAACAGGGACCGCAACGAGCAGTACTTC
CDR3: CASSSNRDRNEQYF

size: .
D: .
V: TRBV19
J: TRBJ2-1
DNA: TGTGCTAGTAGTTCAGGGGTCTACTACAATGAGCAGTTCTTC
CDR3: CASSSGVYYNEQFF

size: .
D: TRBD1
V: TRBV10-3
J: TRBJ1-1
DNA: TGTGCCATCAGCCAGGGGGTGTGGACTGAAGCTTTCTTT
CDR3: CAISQGVWTEAFF

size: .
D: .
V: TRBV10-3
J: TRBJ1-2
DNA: TGTGCCATCAGTGGGTTAGACAATAACTATGGCTACACCTTC
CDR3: CAISGLDNNYGYTF

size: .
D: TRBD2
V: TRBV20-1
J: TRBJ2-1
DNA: TGCAGTGCTAGAGCTCTTGACCTTAGCGGGAGCTCCTACAATGAGCAGTTCTTC
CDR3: CSARALDLSGSSYNEQFF

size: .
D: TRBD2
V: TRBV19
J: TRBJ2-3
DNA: TGTGCCAGTAGCATTTGGCATTTAGCGGGAAGCACAGATACGCAGTATTTT
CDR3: CASSIWHLAGSTDTQYF

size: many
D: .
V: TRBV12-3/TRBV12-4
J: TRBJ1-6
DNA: TGTGCCAGCAGTTGGGACAATAATTCACCCCTCCACTTT
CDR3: CASSWDNNSPLHF

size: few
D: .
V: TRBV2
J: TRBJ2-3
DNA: TGTGCCAGCGGGTATGCTCCCGGCCCAGCAGATACGCAGTATTTT
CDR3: CASGYAPGPADTQYF

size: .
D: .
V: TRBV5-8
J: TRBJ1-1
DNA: TGTGCCAGCAGCTTGATTGGGAACCGGCTTACCACGAACACTGAAGCTTTCTTT
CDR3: CASSLIGNRLTTNTEAFF

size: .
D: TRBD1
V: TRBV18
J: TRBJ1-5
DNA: TGTGCCAGCTCACCAAAGACAGGGTTTCAGCCCCAGCATTTT
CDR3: CASSPKTGFQPQHF

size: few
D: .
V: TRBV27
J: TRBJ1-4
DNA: TGTGCCAGCAGCCTCGGGAGGCCCCTGTTAAATGAAAAACTGTTTTTT
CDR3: CASSLGRPLLNEKLFF

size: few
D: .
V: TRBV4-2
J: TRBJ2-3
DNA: TGTGCCAGCAGCCAAGAGTTACTAGCCCACACAGATACGCAGTATTTT
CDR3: CASSQELLAHTDTQYF

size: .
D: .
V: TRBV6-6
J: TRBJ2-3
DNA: TGTACCAGCAGAGGGGGGAGGGCAGATACGCAGTATTTT
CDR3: CTSRGGRADTQYF

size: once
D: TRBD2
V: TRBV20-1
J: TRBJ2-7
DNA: TGCAGTGCTAGAGATCAGGTGACTAGCCCCTACGAGCAGTACTTC
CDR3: CSARDQVTSPYEQYF

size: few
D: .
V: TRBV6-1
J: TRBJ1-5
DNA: TGTGCCAGCAGTGAATCCTTGCTCGCCCAGCATTTT
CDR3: CASSESLLAQHF

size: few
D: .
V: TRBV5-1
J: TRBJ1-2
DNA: TGCGCCAGCAGCGTCGGGGTGCACTATGGCTACACCTTC
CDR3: CASSVGVHYGYTF

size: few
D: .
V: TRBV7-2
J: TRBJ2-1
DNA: TGTGCCAGCAGCTTAGTCTCTGCAGGGACCAATGAGCAGTTCTTC
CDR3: CASSLVSAGTNEQFF

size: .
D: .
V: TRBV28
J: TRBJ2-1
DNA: TGTGCCAGCAGTTTCAAACTCCTCTACAATGAGCAGTTCTTC
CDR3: CASSFKLLYNEQFF

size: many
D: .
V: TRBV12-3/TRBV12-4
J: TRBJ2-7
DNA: TGTGCCAGCAGTAGGACTTACTACGAGCAGTACTTC
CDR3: CASSRTYYEQYF

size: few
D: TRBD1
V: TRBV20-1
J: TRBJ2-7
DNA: TGCAGTGCTAGAGGACAGGGGGGCGAGCAGTACTTC
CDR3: CSARGQGGEQYF

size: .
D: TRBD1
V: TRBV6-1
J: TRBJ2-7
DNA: TGTGCCAGCAGTGATATAAGACAGGGCTACGAGCAGTACTTC
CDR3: CASSDIRQGYEQYF